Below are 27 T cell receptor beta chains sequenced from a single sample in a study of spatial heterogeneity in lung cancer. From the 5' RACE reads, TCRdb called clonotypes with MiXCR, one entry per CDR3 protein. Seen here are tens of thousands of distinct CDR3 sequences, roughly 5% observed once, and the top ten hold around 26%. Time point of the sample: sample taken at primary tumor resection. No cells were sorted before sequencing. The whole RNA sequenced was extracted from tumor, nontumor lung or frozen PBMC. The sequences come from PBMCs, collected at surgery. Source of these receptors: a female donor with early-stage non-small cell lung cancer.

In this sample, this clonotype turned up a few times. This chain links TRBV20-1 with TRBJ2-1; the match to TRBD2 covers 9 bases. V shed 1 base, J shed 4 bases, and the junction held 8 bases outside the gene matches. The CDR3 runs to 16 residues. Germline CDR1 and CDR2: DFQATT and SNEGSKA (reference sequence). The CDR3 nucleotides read TGCAGTGCTAGAGTATCAGTTAGCGGGAGATACAATGAGCAGTTCTTC. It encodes CSARVSVSGRYNEQFF.

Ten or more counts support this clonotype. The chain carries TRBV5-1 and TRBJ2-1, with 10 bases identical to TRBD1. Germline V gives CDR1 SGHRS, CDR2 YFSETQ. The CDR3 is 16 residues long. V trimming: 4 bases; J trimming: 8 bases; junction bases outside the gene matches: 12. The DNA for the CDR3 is TGCGCCAGCAGCGGGGCCCCGGGACAGGGGAGAGATGAGCAGTTCTTC. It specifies CASSGAPGQGRDEQFF.

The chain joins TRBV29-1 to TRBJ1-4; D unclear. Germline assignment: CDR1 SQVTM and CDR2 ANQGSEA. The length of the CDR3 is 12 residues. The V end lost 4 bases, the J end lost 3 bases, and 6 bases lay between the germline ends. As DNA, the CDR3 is TGCAGCGTTGCGAGGTCTAATGAAAAACTGTTTTTT. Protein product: CSVARSNEKLFF.

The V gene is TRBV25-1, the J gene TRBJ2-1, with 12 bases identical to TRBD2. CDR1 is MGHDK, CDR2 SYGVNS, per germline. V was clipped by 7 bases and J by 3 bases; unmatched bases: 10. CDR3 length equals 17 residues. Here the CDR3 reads CASTAASGRAFYNEQFF. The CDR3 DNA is TGTGCCAGCACTGCGGCTAGCGGGAGGGCCTTCTACAATGAGCAGTTCTTC.

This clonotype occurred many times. The CDR3 region has the DNA TGTGCCAGCAGTCTGCAGGATACGCAGTATTTT. Residues: CASSLQDTQYF. The rearrangement links TRBV25-1 to TRBJ2-3; no reliable D call. Germline CDR1 MGHDK, CDR2 SYGVNS. V shed 5 bases and J shed 6 bases, with 6 bases lying between them. The CDR3 runs 11 residues.

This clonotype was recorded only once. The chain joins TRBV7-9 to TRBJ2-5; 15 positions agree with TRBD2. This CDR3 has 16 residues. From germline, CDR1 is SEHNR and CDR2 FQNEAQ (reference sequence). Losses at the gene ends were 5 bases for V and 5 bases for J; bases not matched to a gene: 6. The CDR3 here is CASSLGLAGGHETQYF. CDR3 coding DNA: TGTGCCAGCAGCCTAGGACTAGCGGGAGGGCACGAGACCCAGTACTTC.

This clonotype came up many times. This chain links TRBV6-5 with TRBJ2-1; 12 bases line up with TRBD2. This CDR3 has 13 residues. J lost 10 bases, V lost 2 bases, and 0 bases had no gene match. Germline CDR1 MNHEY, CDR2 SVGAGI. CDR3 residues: CASSYTSGGEQFF. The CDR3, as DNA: TGTGCCAGCAGTTACACTAGCGGGGGGGAGCAGTTCTTC.

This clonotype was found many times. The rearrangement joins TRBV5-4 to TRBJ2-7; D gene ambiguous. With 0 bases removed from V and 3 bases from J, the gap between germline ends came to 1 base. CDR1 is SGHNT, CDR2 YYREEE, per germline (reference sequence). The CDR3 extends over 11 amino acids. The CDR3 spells CASSLGYEQYF. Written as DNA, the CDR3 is TGTGCCAGCAGCTTGGGCTACGAGCAGTACTTC. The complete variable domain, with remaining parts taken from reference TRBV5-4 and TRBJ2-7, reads ETGVTQSPTHLIKTRGQQVTLRCSSQSGHNTVSWYQQALGQGPQFIFQYYREEENGRGNFPPRFSGLQFPNYSSELNVNALELDDSALYLCASSLGYEQYFGPGTRLTVT.

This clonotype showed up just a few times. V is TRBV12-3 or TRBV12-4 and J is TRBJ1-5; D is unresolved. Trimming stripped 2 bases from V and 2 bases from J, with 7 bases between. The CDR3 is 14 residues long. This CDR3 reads CASSLSHGNQPQHF. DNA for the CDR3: TGTGCCAGCAGTTTAAGTCACGGCAATCAGCCCCAGCATTTT.

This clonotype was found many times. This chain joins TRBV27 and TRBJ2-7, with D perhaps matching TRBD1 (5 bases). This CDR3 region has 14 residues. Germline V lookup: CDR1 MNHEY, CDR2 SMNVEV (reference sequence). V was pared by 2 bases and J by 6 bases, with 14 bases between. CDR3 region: CASSLVLGAGEQYF. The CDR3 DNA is TGTGCCAGCAGTTTAGTTTTAGGGGCCGGCGAGCAGTACTTC.

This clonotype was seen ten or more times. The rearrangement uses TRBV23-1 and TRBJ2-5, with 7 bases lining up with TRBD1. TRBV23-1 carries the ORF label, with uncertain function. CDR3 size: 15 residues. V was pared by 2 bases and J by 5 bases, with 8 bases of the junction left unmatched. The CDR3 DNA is TGCGCCAGCAGTCAAGCGCCGACAGGGAGCGAGACCCAGTACTTC. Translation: CASSQAPTGSETQYF.

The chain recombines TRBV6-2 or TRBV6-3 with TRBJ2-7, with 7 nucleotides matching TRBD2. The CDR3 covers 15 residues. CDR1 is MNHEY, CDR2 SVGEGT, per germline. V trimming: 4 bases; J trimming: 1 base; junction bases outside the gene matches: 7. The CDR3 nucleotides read TGTGCCAGCAGTTTGAGGGCGGGAGCATCCTACGAGCAGTACTTC. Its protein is CASSLRAGASYEQYF.

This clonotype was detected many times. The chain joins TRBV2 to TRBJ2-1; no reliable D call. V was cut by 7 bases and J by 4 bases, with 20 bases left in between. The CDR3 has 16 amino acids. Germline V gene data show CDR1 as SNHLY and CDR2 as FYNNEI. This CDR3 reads CASKARAQRPYNEQFF. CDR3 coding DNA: TGTGCCAGCAAGGCCCGGGCCCAGCGCCCATACAATGAGCAGTTCTTC.

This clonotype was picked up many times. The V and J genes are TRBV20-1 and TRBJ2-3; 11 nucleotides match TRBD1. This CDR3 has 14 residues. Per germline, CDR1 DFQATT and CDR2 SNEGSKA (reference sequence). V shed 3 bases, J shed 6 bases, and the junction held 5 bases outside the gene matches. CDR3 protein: CSARDRTGGDTQYF. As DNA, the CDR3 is TGCAGTGCTAGGGACCGGACAGGGGGCGATACGCAGTATTTT.

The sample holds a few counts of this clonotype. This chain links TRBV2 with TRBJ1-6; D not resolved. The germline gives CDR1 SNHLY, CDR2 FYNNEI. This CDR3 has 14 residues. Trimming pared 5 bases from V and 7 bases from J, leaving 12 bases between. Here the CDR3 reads CASSPDGSNSPLHF. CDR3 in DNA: TGTGCCAGCAGTCCCGACGGCTCCAATTCACCCCTCCACTTT.

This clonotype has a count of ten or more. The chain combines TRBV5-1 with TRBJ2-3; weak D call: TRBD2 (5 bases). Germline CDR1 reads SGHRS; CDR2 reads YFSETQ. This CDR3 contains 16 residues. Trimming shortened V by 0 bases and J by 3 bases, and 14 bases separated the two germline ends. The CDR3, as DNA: TGCGCCAGCAGCTTGGGACTTCTCACGGGGACAGATACGCAGTATTTT. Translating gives CASSLGLLTGTDTQYF.

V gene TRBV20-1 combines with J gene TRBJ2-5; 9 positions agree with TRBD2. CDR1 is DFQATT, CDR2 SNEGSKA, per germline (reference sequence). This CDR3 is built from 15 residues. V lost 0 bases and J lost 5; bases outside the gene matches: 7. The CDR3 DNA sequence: TGCAGTGCTAGAGATCCAGTGGCGGGGGGGGAGACCCAGTACTTC. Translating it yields CSARDPVAGGETQYF.

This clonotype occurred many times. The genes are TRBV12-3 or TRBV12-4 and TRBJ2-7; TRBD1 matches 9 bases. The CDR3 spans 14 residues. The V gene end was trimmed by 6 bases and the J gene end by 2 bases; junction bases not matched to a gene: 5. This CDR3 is CASSKGQGAYEQYF. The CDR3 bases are TGTGCCAGCAGCAAGGGACAGGGTGCCTACGAGCAGTACTTC.

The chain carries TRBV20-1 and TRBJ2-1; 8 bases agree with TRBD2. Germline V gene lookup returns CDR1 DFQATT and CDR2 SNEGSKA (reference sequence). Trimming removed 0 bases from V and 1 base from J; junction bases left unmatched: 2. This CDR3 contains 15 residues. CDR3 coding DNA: TGCAGTGCTAGAGATGGCGGGAGGTCCTACAATGAGCAGTTCTTC. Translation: CSARDGGRSYNEQFF.

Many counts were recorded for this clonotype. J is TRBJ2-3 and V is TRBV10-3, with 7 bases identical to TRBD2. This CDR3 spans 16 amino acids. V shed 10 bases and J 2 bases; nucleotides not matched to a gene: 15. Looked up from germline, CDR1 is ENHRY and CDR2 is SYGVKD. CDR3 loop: CATKAVAGESTDTQYF. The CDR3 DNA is TGTGCCACCAAAGCCGTTGCGGGAGAGTCCACAGATACGCAGTATTTT.

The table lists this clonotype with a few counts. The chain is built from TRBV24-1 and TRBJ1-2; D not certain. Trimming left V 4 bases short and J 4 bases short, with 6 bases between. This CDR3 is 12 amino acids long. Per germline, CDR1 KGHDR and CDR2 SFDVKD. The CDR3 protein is CATSDTSYGYTF. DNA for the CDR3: TGTGCCACCAGTGACACATCCTATGGCTACACCTTC.

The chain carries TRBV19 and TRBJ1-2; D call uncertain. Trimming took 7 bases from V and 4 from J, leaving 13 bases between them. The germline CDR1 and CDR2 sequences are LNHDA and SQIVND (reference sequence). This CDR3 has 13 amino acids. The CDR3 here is CASKVALSYGYTF. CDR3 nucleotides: TGTGCCAGTAAGGTAGCTCTGAGCTATGGCTACACCTTC.

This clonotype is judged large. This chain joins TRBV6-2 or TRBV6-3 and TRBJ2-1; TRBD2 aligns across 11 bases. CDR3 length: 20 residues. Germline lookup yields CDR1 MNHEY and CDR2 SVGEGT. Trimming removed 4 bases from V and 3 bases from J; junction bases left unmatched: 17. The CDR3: CASSSGFRPGLAVIYNEQFF. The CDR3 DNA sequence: TGTGCCAGCAGTTCAGGATTCAGGCCGGGACTAGCGGTTATCTACAATGAGCAGTTCTTC.

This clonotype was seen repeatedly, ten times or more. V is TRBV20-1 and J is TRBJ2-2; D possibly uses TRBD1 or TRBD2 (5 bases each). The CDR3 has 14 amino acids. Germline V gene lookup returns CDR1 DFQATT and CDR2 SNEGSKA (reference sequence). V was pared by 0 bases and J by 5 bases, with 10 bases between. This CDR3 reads CSARDREKTGELFF. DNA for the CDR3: TGCAGTGCTAGAGACAGGGAGAAGACCGGGGAGCTGTTTTTT.

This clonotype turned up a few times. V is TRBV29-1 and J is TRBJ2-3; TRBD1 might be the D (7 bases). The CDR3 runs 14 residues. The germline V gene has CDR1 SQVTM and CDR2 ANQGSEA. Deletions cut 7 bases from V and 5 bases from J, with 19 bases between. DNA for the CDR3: TGCAGCGCCCTCGGGGGCAGGGGGTTAGATACGCAGTATTTT. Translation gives CSALGGRGLDTQYF.

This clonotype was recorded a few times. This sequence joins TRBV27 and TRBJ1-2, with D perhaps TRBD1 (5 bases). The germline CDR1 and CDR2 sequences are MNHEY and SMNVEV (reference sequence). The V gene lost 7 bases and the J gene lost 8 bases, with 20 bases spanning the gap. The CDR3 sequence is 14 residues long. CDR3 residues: CASTSTGTQEGYTF. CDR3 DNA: TGTGCCAGCACCAGTACCGGGACCCAAGAGGGCTACACCTTC.

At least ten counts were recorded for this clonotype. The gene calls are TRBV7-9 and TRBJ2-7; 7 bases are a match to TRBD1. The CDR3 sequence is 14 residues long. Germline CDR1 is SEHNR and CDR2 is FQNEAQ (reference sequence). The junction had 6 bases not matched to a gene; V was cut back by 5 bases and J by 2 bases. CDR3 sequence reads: CASSRDRRTYEQYF. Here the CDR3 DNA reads TGTGCCAGCAGCCGGGACAGACGAACCTACGAGCAGTACTTC.